This T cell receptor beta chain originates from a study of identical twins. Using its own MiXCR run on the 5' RACE reads, TCRdb lists one record per CDR3 protein. The sample consists of about 530,000 distinct CDR3 sequences, 20% to 25% of them appearing once. This clonotype was recorded a few times. Antigen specificity is unknown. The study, taken as a whole, reports: Insertions were reduced in abundant cord blood beta clonotypes but not in memory repertoires.

The CDR3 runs to 13 residues. V lost 7 bases and J lost 10, with 20 bases in between. These data also formed part of another study, on yellow fever vaccine responses in identical twins. From that paper: Twins reportedly mounted vaccine T cell responses that seemed partly convergent, partly personalized.

V is TRBV12-3 or TRBV12-4 and J is TRBJ2-7, with a possible D match to TRBD2 (6 bases). The sequenced sample was CD4+ T cells sorted from blood. The receptor was derived from a woman aged 18-30 years in good health. This chain's CDR3 is CASTTSPGGVQYF. For the CDR3, the DNA is TGTGCCAGCACCACAAGTCCGGGCGGGGTACAGTACTTC.